A single sample is the source of the 11 T cell receptor beta chains below, sequenced in a study of response to subunit inactivated influenza vaccine. TCRdb re-called the RT-PCR reads with MiXCR, one entry per CDR3 protein. The table includes roughly 570,000 distinct CDR3 sequences, around 15% detected once. Sequencing was performed on PBMCs from blood, taken less than 13 days after vaccination. These receptors were obtained from a man aged 50-59 years who received an inactivated influenza vaccine.

This clonotype has only a few counts. This chain joins TRBV18 and TRBJ2-3, with D hard to call. The CDR3 is 18 amino acids. Germline lookup yields CDR1 KGHSH and CDR2 LQKENI. Trimming took 0 bases from V and 0 from J, leaving 16 bases between them. CDR3 region: CASSPPMGTSPSTDTQYF. In DNA, the CDR3 is TGTGCCAGCTCACCACCTATGGGAACTTCCCCTAGCACAGATACGCAGTATTTT.

The chain is built from TRBV7-2 and TRBJ1-6, with no clear D. The length of the CDR3 is 15 residues. The germline gives CDR1 SGHTA, CDR2 FQGNSA. V was clipped by 2 bases and J by 6 bases, with 11 bases between them. The DNA for the CDR3 is TGTGCCAGCAGCTTAAATGGGGTTGGTAATTCACCCCTCCACTTT. It encodes CASSLNGVGNSPLHF.

This clonotype was observed a few times. V gene TRBV7-2 combines with J gene TRBJ1-5, with 7 bases lining up with TRBD1. Germline V gene lookup returns CDR1 SGHTA and CDR2 FQGNSA. The CDR3 runs to 14 residues. V dropped 5 bases and J dropped 1; count of bases not matched to a gene: 2. This chain's CDR3 is CASSEQGSNQPQHF. For the CDR3, the DNA is TGTGCCAGCAGCGAACAGGGGAGCAATCAGCCCCAGCATTTT.

This clonotype was detected only a few times. The chain employs TRBV6-1 and TRBJ2-7; D unresolved. The CDR3 sequence is 15 residues long. V lost 4 bases and J 0 bases, leaving 13 bases between the germline ends. In germline, CDR1 is MNHNS, CDR2 SASEGT. CDR3 sequence reads: CASSAFWVSSYEQYF. DNA for the CDR3: TGTGCCAGCAGTGCGTTTTGGGTCAGCTCCTACGAGCAGTACTTC.

With respect to this clonotype: Possible read error: a much larger clone is one base away. The V gene is TRBV10-3, the J gene TRBJ2-5, with TRBD1 identical over 8 bases. With 6 bases clipped from V and 4 bases from J, the junction kept 7 bases outside the gene matches. In germline, CDR1 is ENHRY, CDR2 SYGVKD. There are 14 residues in the CDR3. The CDR3 sequence: CAISLTGQGETQYF. The DNA of the CDR3 is TGTGCCATCAGCTTGACAGGACAGGGAGAGACCCAGTACTTC.

The gene calls are TRBV20-1 and TRBJ2-2, with 11 bases matching TRBD2. Trimming removed 5 bases from V and 5 bases from J; junction bases left unmatched: 7. The CDR3 totals 15 residues. Germline CDR1 is DFQATT and CDR2 is SNEGSKA (reference sequence). For the CDR3, the DNA is TGCAGTGCTCAACCGGCTAGCGGGAGGACCGGGGAGCTGTTTTTT. Translated: CSAQPASGRTGELFF.

The rearrangement uses TRBV11-3 and TRBJ2-2; D uncertain. The V end was cut by 4 bases, the J end by 5 bases, with 5 bases between. Germline CDR1 is SGHNT and CDR2 is YENEEA. The CDR3 loop spans 12 amino acids. The CDR3 loop reads CASSWQTGELFF. CDR3 sequence (DNA): TGTGCCAGCAGCTGGCAAACCGGGGAGCTGTTTTTT.

This chain connects TRBV18 to TRBJ2-1; possible D gene TRBD2, 6 bases. Trimming pared 1 base from V and 1 base from J, leaving 8 bases between. The CDR3 contains 15 residues. Germline V lookup: CDR1 KGHSH, CDR2 LQKENI. The CDR3 region is CASSPQGRSYNEQFF. CDR3 nucleotide sequence: TGTGCCAGCTCACCACAGGGGAGGTCCTACAATGAGCAGTTCTTC. Combining the CDR3 with reference TRBV18 and TRBJ2-1 gives the whole variable domain NAGVMQNPRHLVRRRGQEARLRCSPMKGHSHVYWYRQLPEEGLKFMVYLQKENIIDESGMPKERFSAEFPKEGPSILRIQQVVRGDSAAYFCASSPQGRSYNEQFFGPGTRLTVL.

This clonotype was observed a few times. The chain couples TRBV6-2 or TRBV6-3 to TRBJ2-2; TRBD1 might be the D (6 bases). CDR3 length: 14 amino acids. The germline CDR1 and CDR2 sequences are MNHEY and SVGEGT. Trimming removed 5 bases at V and 4 bases at J, with 11 bases between. The CDR3 here is CASSKGVITGELFF. In DNA, the CDR3 is TGTGCCAGCAGTAAGGGGGTTATCACCGGGGAGCTGTTTTTT.

J is TRBJ2-3 and V is TRBV20-1; possible D gene TRBD1, 6 bases. This CDR3 has 13 amino acids. Germline lookup yields CDR1 DFQATT and CDR2 SNEGSKA (reference sequence). The V end lost 3 bases, the J end lost 4 bases, and 11 bases lay between the germline ends. The CDR3 loop reads CSARTGSADTQYF. The CDR3 DNA reads TGCAGTGCTAGGACAGGTAGTGCAGATACGCAGTATTTT.

The table lists this clonotype with a few counts. The CDR3 sequence: CASSRGERYEQYF. The CDR3 region has the DNA TGTGCCAGCAGCCGTGGGGAAAGGTACGAGCAGTACTTC. The chain carries TRBV4-2 and TRBJ2-7; no reliable D call. CDR3 length: 13 amino acids. V was pared by 4 bases and J by 4 bases, with 11 bases between. Germline CDR1 reads LGHNA; CDR2 reads YNFKEQ.